These 32 T cell receptor beta chains were all obtained from the same sample, sequenced in a study of blood T cell repertoires in COVID-19. Profiling relied on immunoSEQ multiplex PCR, and the TCRdb table lists in-frame clones only, not all of them. There are about 170,000 clones in the sample; approximately 86% occur only once, and roughly 1.4% lies in the top ten. Material: peripheral blood. The origin of the receptors is a woman aged 45-60 years with acute or convalescent COVID-19.

This chain connects TRBV30 to TRBJ1-6, with D possibly TRBD1 on 5 matching bases. CDR3 length: 16 residues. Germline loops: CDR1 GTSNPN, CDR2 SVGIG (reference sequence). The V gene lost 4 bases and the J gene lost 6 bases, with 19 bases spanning the gap. CDR3 in amino acids: CAWTLGGGPFNSPLHF. The CDR3 bases are TGTGCCTGGACCCTGGGCGGGGGACCCTTTAATTCACCCCTCCACTTT.

The chain carries TRBV10-2 and TRBJ1-5, with TRBD1 as a possible D gene (5 bases). This CDR3 has 16 residues. Trimming shortened V by 2 bases and J by 0 bases, and 11 bases separated the two germline ends. CDR1 and CDR2 from the germline V gene are WSHSY and SAAADI. The CDR3 nucleotides are TGCGCCAGCAGTGAGAACGGGGGAGGTAGCAATCAGCCCCAGCATTTT. Protein: CASSENGGGSNQPQHF.

The rearrangement links TRBV7-9 to TRBJ1-3; D not certain. This CDR3 has 17 amino acids. V lost 2 bases, J lost 1 base, and 15 bases lay in between. Germline V gene sequence: CDR1 SEHNR, CDR2 FQNEAQ (reference sequence). The CDR3 nucleotides are TGTGCCAGCAGCTTACTTTTCGGGGAAGGATCTGGAAACACCATATATTTT. Its translation is CASSLLFGEGSGNTIYF.

V gene TRBV19 combines with J gene TRBJ2-6; TRBD1 aligns across 8 bases. Germline CDR1 reads LNHDA; CDR2 reads SQIVND (reference sequence). With V trimmed by 5 bases and J by 0 bases, 6 bases remained unmatched. The CDR3 runs 17 residues. The CDR3: CASSDRGHSSGANVLTF. In DNA, the CDR3 is TGTGCCAGTAGTGACAGGGGTCACAGCTCTGGGGCCAACGTCCTGACTTTC.

V gene TRBV5-1 combines with J gene TRBJ2-3; 9 nucleotides align to TRBD2. CDR3 size: 17 residues. Germline CDR1 and CDR2: SGHRS and YFSETQ. The V segment lost 2 bases and the J segment 0 bases; nucleotides outside the gene matches: 7. The CDR3 loop is CASSFPREGGSTDTQYF. CDR3 in DNA: TGCGCCAGCAGCTTTCCGCGGGAGGGCGGGAGCACAGATACGCAGTATTTT.

The chain joins TRBV3-1 (or the pseudogene TRBV3-2) to TRBJ2-4, with D possibly matching TRBD1 (6 bases). From germline, CDR1 is LGHDT and CDR2 YNNKEL (reference sequence). Trimming removed 3 bases from V and 13 bases from J, with 13 bases in between. This CDR3 spans 12 amino acids. The CDR3 loop is CASSHGQGPQYF. CDR3 DNA sequence: TGTGCCAGCAGCCACGGTCAGGGGCCCCAGTACTTC.

In its sample, this clone was seen a few times. The rearrangement joins TRBV6-5 to TRBJ2-5; D might be TRBD1 (7 bases). The CDR3 covers 14 residues. CDR1 is MNHEY and CDR2 is SVGAGI in the germline V gene. Trimming left V 7 bases short and J 1 base short, with 13 bases between. CDR3: CASKRRGPQETQYF. Written as DNA, the CDR3 is TGTGCCAGCAAGAGGAGGGGGCCCCAAGAGACCCAGTACTTC.

The V and J genes are TRBV19 and TRBJ1-2; 7 positions match TRBD1. J was trimmed by 4 bases and V by 8 bases; bases with no gene match: 13. The CDR3 covers 15 residues. Germline CDR1 and CDR2: LNHDA and SQIVND (reference sequence). The CDR3 loop is CASGHPGQASYGYTF. CDR3 coding DNA: TGTGCCAGTGGGCACCCCGGACAGGCCAGCTATGGCTACACCTTC.

This clone was seen more than once but under ten times. The CDR3 nucleotides read TGTGCCAGCAGTTACGGCGGATTTAATCAGCCCCAGCATTTT. This translates into CASSYGGFNQPQHF. V and J are TRBV6-2 or TRBV6-3 and TRBJ1-5; D is ambiguous. The V end was cut by 2 bases, the J end by 4 bases, with 9 bases between. Germline V gene sequence: CDR1 MNHEY, CDR2 SVGEGT. The CDR3 covers 14 residues.

This clone showed up many times. This sequence joins TRBV30 and TRBJ2-1; weak D call: TRBD1 (5 bases). V gave up 0 bases and J gave up 6 bases, with 9 bases separating them. Germline CDR1 reads GTSNPN; CDR2 reads SVGIG (reference sequence). The CDR3 has 13 amino acids. The CDR3 DNA reads as TGTGCCTGGAGTGTAAGTAGGGGCAATGAGCAGTTCTTC. As protein: CAWSVSRGNEQFF.

This rearrangement joins TRBV2 to TRBJ1-3; no clear D gene. The germline V and J ends were trimmed by 4 bases and 0 bases, with 10 bases remaining between them. This CDR3 is built from 15 residues. Germline assignment: CDR1 SNHLY and CDR2 FYNNEI. The CDR3 bases are TGTGCCAGCAGTGTTGAGGCTAGCTCTGGAAACACCATATATTTT. This encodes CASSVEASSGNTIYF.

This chain connects TRBV6-2 or TRBV6-3 to TRBJ2-3; 8 bases are a match to TRBD2. The CDR3 loop spans 15 amino acids. Germline-derived CDR1 and CDR2 are MNHEY and SVGEGT. V dropped 5 bases and J dropped 4; count of bases not matched to a gene: 8. CDR3 DNA sequence: TGTGCCAGCAGTCCGGGACTAGGGTCCCCAGATACGCAGTATTTT. Translating it yields CASSPGLGSPDTQYF.

V gene TRBV2 combines with J gene TRBJ1-1, with TRBD1 identical over 8 bases. This CDR3 comprises 13 residues. Trimming took 11 bases from V and 1 from J; bases not matched to a gene: 6. Looked up from germline, CDR1 is SNHLY and CDR2 is FYNNEI. CDR3: CAGGQVRNTEAFF. CDR3 DNA sequence: TGTGCCGGGGGACAGGTGAGGAACACTGAAGCTTTCTTT. The variable domain in full, completed from reference TRBV2 and TRBJ1-1, reads EPEVTQTPSHQVTQMGQEVILRCVPISNHLYFYWYRQILGQKVEFLVSFYNNEISEKSEIFDDQFSVERPDGSNFTLKIRSTKLEDSAMYFCAGGQVRNTEAFFGQGTRLTVV.

The chain recombines TRBV7-2 with TRBJ1-1; TRBD1 is a possible D gene (6 bases). Trimming shortened V by 5 bases and J by 0 bases, and 7 bases separated the two germline ends. CDR3 length: 13 residues. From germline, CDR1 is SGHTA and CDR2 FQGNSA. Here the CDR3 reads CASSGGVNTEAFF. CDR3 coding DNA: TGTGCCAGCAGCGGGGGCGTGAACACTGAAGCTTTCTTT.

The genes are TRBV18 and TRBJ2-3; D unclear. V was cut by 3 bases and J by 4 bases, with 11 bases left in between. This CDR3 contains 14 residues. Germline CDR1 and CDR2: KGHSH and LQKENI. This CDR3 is CASSPITAPDTQYF. In DNA form, the CDR3 reads TGTGCCAGCTCACCGATAACAGCACCAGATACGCAGTATTTT. Variable domain in full (rest from reference TRBV18 and TRBJ2-3): NAGVMQNPRHLVRRRGQEARLRCSPMKGHSHVYWYRQLPEEGLKFMVYLQKENIIDESGMPKERFSAEFPKEGPSILRIQQVVRGDSAAYFCASSPITAPDTQYFGPGTRLTVL.

The chain employs TRBV11-2 and TRBJ1-6; 10 bases agree with TRBD1. This CDR3 region has 17 residues. Germline CDR1 and CDR2: SGHAT and FQNNGV. V was clipped by 5 bases and J by 6 bases; unmatched bases: 10. CDR3 region: CASSSPGQGTGNSPLHF. The DNA of the CDR3 is TGTGCCAGCAGCAGCCCGGGACAGGGGACGGGTAATTCACCCCTCCACTTT.

The chain links TRBV12-3 or TRBV12-4 to TRBJ2-3; TRBD2 aligns across 9 bases. The CDR3 sequence is 13 residues long. Trimming removed 3 bases from V and 6 bases from J; junction bases left unmatched: 1. The CDR3 coding sequence is TGTGCCAGCAGTTTTCTAGCGGGGGATACGCAGTATTTT. Its protein product is CASSFLAGDTQYF.

The rearrangement links TRBV4-2 to TRBJ2-2, with TRBD2 identical over 14 bases. The CDR3 consists of 21 residues. The germline V gene has CDR1 LGHNA and CDR2 YNFKEQ. J gave up 1 base and V 4 bases, and 14 bases lay outside the gene matches. CDR3 protein: CASSRTAGTSGSYRNTGELFF. CDR3 DNA: TGTGCCAGCAGCCGGACCGCCGGGACTAGCGGGAGTTACAGGAACACCGGGGAGCTGTTTTTT.

This chain links TRBV4-3 with TRBJ1-1; 12 bases are a match to TRBD1. The CDR3 totals 15 residues. Germline V lookup: CDR1 LGHNA, CDR2 YSLEER. J was trimmed by 4 bases and V by 3 bases; bases with no gene match: 3. Here the CDR3 reads CASSQGQGAVTEAFF. The DNA of the CDR3 is TGCGCCAGCAGCCAGGGACAGGGGGCGGTCACTGAAGCTTTCTTT.

This sequence joins TRBV5-1 and TRBJ2-5; 12 nucleotides agree with TRBD1. The germline gives CDR1 SGHRS, CDR2 YFSETQ. CDR3 length: 14 amino acids. V trimming: 4 bases; J trimming: 8 bases; junction bases outside the gene matches: 6. The CDR3 region is CASSAGQGAGTQYF. The CDR3 coding sequence is TGCGCCAGCAGCGCGGGACAGGGGGCTGGAACCCAGTACTTC.

This clone was detected only a few times. V is TRBV5-1 and J is TRBJ1-6; TRBD1 matches at 7 bases. Germline V gene lookup returns CDR1 SGHRS and CDR2 YFSETQ. The CDR3 totals 16 residues. J lost 3 bases, V lost 4 bases, and 7 bases had no gene match. The CDR3 loop is CASSGGDRDYNSPLHF. The CDR3 DNA sequence: TGCGCCAGCAGCGGAGGAGACAGGGACTATAATTCACCCCTCCACTTT. The full variable domain, with the rest looked up from reference TRBV5-1 and TRBJ1-6, is KAGVTQTPRYLIKTRGQQVTLSCSPISGHRSVSWYQQTPGQGLQFLFEYFSETQRNKGNFPGRFSGRQFSNSRSEMNVSTLELGDSALYLCASSGGDRDYNSPLHFGNGTRLTVT.

V usage is TRBV27 and J usage is TRBJ2-7; no reliable D call. This CDR3 is 15 amino acids long. Germline-derived CDR1 and CDR2 are MNHEY and SMNVEV (reference sequence). V lost 4 bases, J lost 1 base, and 14 bases lay in between. The CDR3 bases are TGTGCCAGCAGTTACGCTCTAGGAAGGTCCTACGAGCAGTACTTC. Protein product: CASSYALGRSYEQYF.

This sequence joins TRBV4-3 and TRBJ2-5; maybe TRBD2 (6 bases). Germline V lookup: CDR1 LGHNA, CDR2 YSLEER. CDR3 length: 12 amino acids. Trimming left V 3 bases short and J 5 bases short, with 7 bases between. In DNA, the CDR3 is TGCGCCAGCAGCCAGGGGAGGGAGACCCAGTACTTC. Encoded protein: CASSQGRETQYF.

This chain joins TRBV11-3 and TRBJ2-4; 10 positions match TRBD1. This CDR3 has 13 residues. J gave up 8 bases and V 5 bases, and 3 bases lay outside the gene matches. Germline loops: CDR1 SGHNT, CDR2 YENEEA. The DNA of the CDR3 is TGTGCCAGCAGCGTTGGACAGGGGGACATTCAGTACTTC. It encodes CASSVGQGDIQYF.

This clone has just a few counts. The rearrangement joins TRBV5-6 to TRBJ1-5; D is unresolved. V was clipped by 2 bases and J by 1 base, with 7 bases between them. Looked up from germline, CDR1 is SGHDT and CDR2 is YYEEEE. This CDR3 has 14 residues. The CDR3 sequence is CASSFTGSNQPQHF. The CDR3 bases are TGTGCCAGCAGCTTTACGGGAAGCAATCAGCCCCAGCATTTT.

V is TRBV14 and J is TRBJ1-2; tentative D call: TRBD1 (6 bases). V was trimmed by 4 bases and J by 4 bases, leaving 16 bases between them. The germline CDR1 and CDR2 sequences are SGHDN and FVKESK. The CDR3 extends over 15 amino acids. This CDR3 is CASSPFHRERYGYTF. The CDR3 DNA follows: TGTGCCAGCAGCCCATTTCACAGGGAGCGCTATGGCTACACCTTC.

The chain is built from TRBV7-6 and TRBJ2-3, with D maybe TRBD2 (7 bases). Trimming removed 0 bases from V and 1 base from J, with 20 bases in between. This CDR3 is 19 amino acids long. Germline assignment: CDR1 SGHVS and CDR2 FNYEAQ. CDR3 bases: TGTGCCAGCAGCTTAGCAGGCGGGGGCCCAGGGGTCCGCACAGATACGCAGTATTTT. Amino acid sequence: CASSLAGGGPGVRTDTQYF.

This clone was detected only once. The chain has TRBV18 and TRBJ2-3, with D unresolved. Trimming cost V 5 bases and J 4 bases, with 7 bases left between them. In germline, CDR1 is KGHSH, CDR2 LQKENI. This CDR3 comprises 12 residues. The CDR3 reads CASSGGSDTQYF. The DNA for the CDR3 is TGTGCCAGCTCAGGTGGCTCAGATACGCAGTATTTT. Using reference TRBV18 and TRBJ2-3 for the parts outside the CDR3, the full variable domain is NAGVMQNPRHLVRRRGQEARLRCSPMKGHSHVYWYRQLPEEGLKFMVYLQKENIIDESGMPKERFSAEFPKEGPSILRIQQVVRGDSAAYFCASSGGSDTQYFGPGTRLTVL.

The CDR3 spells CASSENRDSGPTDTQYF. CDR3 nucleotide sequence: TGTGCCAGCAGTGAAAACCGGGACTCAGGCCCCACAGATACGCAGTATTTT. V and J are TRBV6-1 and TRBJ2-3; TRBD2 is a possible D gene (6 bases). With 2 bases removed from V and 2 bases from J, the gap between germline ends came to 17 bases. The CDR3 runs 17 residues. Per germline, CDR1 MNHNS and CDR2 SASEGT.

J is TRBJ2-3 and V is TRBV4-3; 8 bases are shared with TRBD2. This CDR3 is 13 amino acids long. The J segment lost 6 bases and the V segment lost 7 bases, leaving 6 bases of the junction unmatched. The germline V gene encodes CDR1 LGHNA and CDR2 YSLEER. CDR3: CASNRGGRDTQYF. The CDR3 nucleotides are TGCGCCAGCAATCGGGGGGGTAGGGATACGCAGTATTTT.

The V call is TRBV20-1, the J call TRBJ2-2, with a possible D match to TRBD2 (5 bases). Germline V gives CDR1 DFQATT, CDR2 SNEGSKA (reference sequence). The V gene lost 3 bases and the J gene lost 1 base, with 12 bases spanning the gap. This CDR3 contains 15 residues. CDR3 region: CSASSLALNTGELFF. The CDR3 DNA is TGCAGTGCTAGTAGTCTAGCCCTGAACACCGGGGAGCTGTTTTTT.

This clone was seen just once. This chain joins TRBV18 and TRBJ2-7; maybe TRBD1 (8 bases). V dropped 2 bases and J dropped 5 bases, with 34 bases sitting between them. Germline V gives CDR1 KGHSH, CDR2 LQKENI. The CDR3 consists of 21 residues. The CDR3 DNA reads as TGTGCCAGCTCACCAAAATGGATCCGGACAGGGCAGCTAGCGGAACGGGACGAGCAGTACTTC. It is translated as CASSPKWIRTGQLAERDEQYF. The full variable domain, in which reference TRBV18 and TRBJ2-7 provide the parts outside the CDR3, is NAGVMQNPRHLVRRRGQEARLRCSPMKGHSHVYWYRQLPEEGLKFMVYLQKENIIDESGMPKERFSAEFPKEGPSILRIQQVVRGDSAAYFCASSPKWIRTGQLAERDEQYFGPGTRLTVT.